Each of the 5 T cell receptor beta chains below was sequenced from the same sample in a study of Ad26.COV2.S vaccination and SARS-CoV-2 variants. Stated treatment: around 19 received Ad26.COV2.S at low or high dose, single or two shots; about 5 received placebo; per-sample allocation not given. Each sample was drawn 63 days after the first injection (of vaccine or placebo). Clones were read by immunoSEQ multiplex PCR, and TCRdb kept only the in-frame ones, dropping some. Altogether around 250,000 clones are present, about 87% being singletons, with the ten largest covering around 3.5%. Sequencing used peripheral blood, obtained in a trial of Ad26.COV2.S vaccine versus placebo. The receptors shown here come from a person between 18 and 65 years old who received the Ad26.COV2.S COVID-19 vaccine or a placebo.

The chain has TRBV6-5 and TRBJ2-5; tentatively, D is TRBD1 (6 bases). V lost 3 bases, J lost 1 base, and 9 bases lay in between. CDR1 MNHEY and CDR2 SVGAGI come from the germline V gene. The CDR3 totals 14 residues. The CDR3 nucleotides read TGTGCCAGCAGTTATCAGGACAGCCAAGAGACCCAGTACTTC. Its translation: CASSYQDSQETQYF.

A single count supports this clone. This chain uses TRBV24-1 with TRBJ2-5; TRBD2 is a possible D gene (6 bases). Germline V CDR1 and CDR2: KGHDR, SFDVKD. CDR3 length: 14 residues. Trimming took off 4 bases at V and 6 bases at J, with 14 bases between the two ends. CDR3 sequence: CATSDPQAGQTQYF. In DNA form, the CDR3 reads TGTGCCACCAGTGACCCCCAGGCGGGGCAGACCCAGTACTTC.

The V gene is TRBV6-1, the J gene TRBJ1-2, with a tentative D call TRBD1 (6 bases). This CDR3 contains 14 residues. V was clipped by 3 bases and J by 5 bases, with 13 bases between them. Germline assignment: CDR1 MNHNS and CDR2 SASEGT. The CDR3 here is CASSDTGNRYGYTF. In nucleotides, the CDR3 is TGTGCCAGCAGTGACACAGGGAATAGGTATGGCTACACCTTC.

The chain links TRBV6-5 to TRBJ1-4; no definite D call. There are 14 residues in the CDR3. CDR1 is MNHEY, CDR2 SVGAGI, per germline. V shed 6 bases and J shed 0 bases, with 8 bases lying between them. The CDR3 sequence: CASRTVATNEKLFF. CDR3 nucleotides: TGTGCCAGCAGGACCGTTGCAACTAATGAAAAACTGTTTTTT.

The chain recombines TRBV18 with TRBJ1-2; TRBD1 matches at 8 bases. This CDR3 has 15 amino acids. The germline V gene has CDR1 KGHSH and CDR2 LQKENI. J gave up 2 bases and V 2 bases, and 4 bases lay outside the gene matches. In nucleotides, the CDR3 is TGTGCCAGCTCACCAGGGACAGGATCCAACTATGGCTACACCTTC. This codes for CASSPGTGSNYGYTF.